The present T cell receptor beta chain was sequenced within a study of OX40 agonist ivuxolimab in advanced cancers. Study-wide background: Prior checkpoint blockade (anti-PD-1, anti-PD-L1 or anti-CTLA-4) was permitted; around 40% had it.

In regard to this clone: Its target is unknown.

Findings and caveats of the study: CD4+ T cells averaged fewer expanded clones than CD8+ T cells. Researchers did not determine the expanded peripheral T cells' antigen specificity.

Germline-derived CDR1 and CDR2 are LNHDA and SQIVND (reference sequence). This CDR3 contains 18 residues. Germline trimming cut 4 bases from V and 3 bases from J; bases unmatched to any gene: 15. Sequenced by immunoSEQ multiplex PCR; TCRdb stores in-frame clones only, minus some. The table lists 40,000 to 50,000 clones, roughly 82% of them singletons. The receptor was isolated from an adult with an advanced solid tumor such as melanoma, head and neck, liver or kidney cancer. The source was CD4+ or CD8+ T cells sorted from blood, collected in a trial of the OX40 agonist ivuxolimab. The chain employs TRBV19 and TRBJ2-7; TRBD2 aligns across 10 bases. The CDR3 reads CASSTFGPSGSRFYEQYF. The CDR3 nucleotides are TGTGCCAGTAGTACCTTCGGGCCTAGCGGGAGTCGATTCTACGAGCAGTACTTC.